This is a list of T cell receptor beta chains from one sample in a study of CD8 T cells in Susac syndrome. In TCRdb, the immunoSEQ multiplex PCR reads were re-called with MiXCR into one record per CDR3 protein. The sample has some 94,000 distinct CDR3 sequences, about 93% seen once. Source material: CD4+ T cells from PBMCs. Source of these receptors: a human donor with Susac syndrome. Both conserved end residues are part of each CDR3. A D gene is named only where the DNA matches it firmly. The size entry is marked missing in some rows and otherwise reads once, few, many or a size class.

TRBJ1-6,.,TRBV4-1,.,TGCGCCAGCAGCCAGTTAGGACAGTCTGATAATTCACCCCTCCACTTT,CASSQLGQSDNSPLHF
TRBJ1-2,.,TRBV12-3/TRBV12-4,.,TGTGCCAGCAGTTTACGGTGGGAAAACGGCTACACCTTC,CASSLRWENGYTF
TRBJ2-7,.,TRBV6-6,.,TGTGCCAGCAGTTACAACACCGTCGAGCAGTACTTC,CASSYNTVEQYF
TRBJ2-6,.,TRBV12-3/TRBV12-4,.,TGTGCCAGCAGTCTTACAGGGTGGGGGGCCAACGTCCTGACTTTC,CASSLTGWGANVLTF
TRBJ2-5,once,TRBV12-3/TRBV12-4,TRBD2,TGTGCCAGCAGTTACACGACTAGCGGGCAAGAGACCCAGTACTTC,CASSYTTSGQETQYF
TRBJ2-2,.,TRBV9,.,TGTGCCAGCAGCTCCCACACGGTTCCGGGAGGGGAGCTGTTTTTT,CASSSHTVPGGELFF
TRBJ2-7,.,TRBV24-1,.,TGTGCCACCAACCGGGACGGAACCTACGAGCAGTACTTC,CATNRDGTYEQYF
TRBJ2-2,.,TRBV5-4,.,TGTGCCAGCAGCAGTAGAGGGACCGGGGAGCTGTTTTTT,CASSSRGTGELFF
TRBJ2-1,few,TRBV5-1,TRBD2,TGCGCCAGCACTCCGGGACTAGATGTCGGTGAGCAGTTCTTC,CASTPGLDVGEQFF
TRBJ2-3,.,TRBV29-1,TRBD2,TGCAGCTTCCGGGGGGGGTCCACAGATACGCAGTATTTT,CSFRGGSTDTQYF
TRBJ2-2,.,TRBV30,.,TGTGCCTGGAGCTCGTCCGGGGAGCTGTTTTTT,CAWSSSGELFF
TRBJ2-7,.,TRBV12-3/TRBV12-4,TRBD2,TGTGCCAGCAGTACGGAGCGGGGGGGCTTCTCCTACGAGCAGTACTTC,CASSTERGGFSYEQYF
TRBJ2-7,.,TRBV15,.,TGTGCCACCAGCAGAGATCGAGGGGGGCTGGGATACGAGCAGTACTTC,CATSRDRGGLGYEQYF
TRBJ1-2,.,TRBV29-1,.,TGCAGCGTCCTAGGGGGTGACTATGGCTACACCTTC,CSVLGGDYGYTF
TRBJ1-5,.,TRBV29-1,.,TGCAGCGTTCAGCCGCAAGGGGGAACGGGGCAGCCCCAGCATTTT,CSVQPQGGTGQPQHF
TRBJ2-7,.,TRBV2,TRBD2,TGTGCCAGCGCTAGCGGGGGGGCCTACGAGCAGTACTTC,CASASGGAYEQYF
TRBJ1-2,once,TRBV29-1,.,TGCAGCGTCGACGGGACCCGAACTGGCGGCTACACCTTC,CSVDGTRTGGYTF
TRBJ1-4,.,TRBV20-1,.,TGCAGTGCAGACCACAGGGTCCCTTATGAAAAACTGTTTTTT,CSADHRVPYEKLFF
TRBJ1-1,.,TRBV6-6,.,TGTGCCAGCAGTTACTCGCGGTCCACAAACACTGAAGCTTTCTTT,CASSYSRSTNTEAFF
TRBJ2-7,.,TRBV7-2,TRBD2,TGTGCCAGCAGCTCCACGCCCGGGACTATCCTCTACGAGCAGTACTTC,CASSSTPGTILYEQYF
TRBJ2-7,.,TRBV3-1,TRBD1,TGTGCCAGCAGCCAAGGGCCAGGGGGTCTCTACGAGCAGTACTTC,CASSQGPGGLYEQYF
TRBJ1-4,once,TRBV4-1,.,TGCGCCAGCAGCCAACCTTTTGAAAAACTGTTTTTT,CASSQPFEKLFF
TRBJ1-4,.,TRBV10-3,.,TGTGCCACCCGGGACACAGCAACTAATGAAAAACTGTTTTTT,CATRDTATNEKLFF
TRBJ2-7,.,TRBV11-2,TRBD2,TGTGCCAGCAGCGATTGGACTAGGTCCTACGAGCAGTACTTC,CASSDWTRSYEQYF
TRBJ2-3,once,TRBV30,TRBD1,TGTGCCTGGAGTATAGGACAGGGCACAGATACGCAGTATTTT,CAWSIGQGTDTQYF
TRBJ1-1,.,TRBV30,.,TGTGCCTGGAGTGCGCAGTTCGGGGGGACTGAAGCTTTCTTT,CAWSAQFGGTEAFF
TRBJ2-5,.,TRBV20-1,.,TGCAGTGTTTCGACAGGCCCAGTCCAAGAGACCCAGTACTTC,CSVSTGPVQETQYF
TRBJ1-6,.,TRBV2,.,TGTGCCAGCAAGGACAATATTAATTCACCCCTCCACTTT,CASKDNINSPLHF
TRBJ1-1,.,TRBV5-1,.,TGCGCCAGCAGCTTGGCACGCGACAAAACTGAAGCTTTCTTT,CASSLARDKTEAFF